Here is one T cell receptor beta chain with its context. As yet, its antigen is unknown. With 60 Vbeta and 13 Jbeta primers, the PCR was carried out. The table came from immunoSEQ multiplex PCR; TCRdb's copy has only in-frame clones and leaves some out. This table holds 75,000 to 90,000 clones, about four fifths found once. This entry is derived from a study of cytomegalovirus exposure and HLA in healthy donors. Overall study results and limits: Being productive about 87% or about 30% of the time was typical of most TCR beta V segments in an earlier analysis.

In germline, CDR1 is SGHAT, CDR2 FQNNGV. V was pared by 2 bases and J by 2 bases, with 14 bases of the junction left unmatched. This CDR3 has 18 amino acids. Source material: PBMCs. This sequence was found in a man aged 60-69 years in good health and CMV-seronegative. J is TRBJ2-7 and V is TRBV11-2; 8 bases match TRBD2. The CDR3 protein is CASSLPSLRRGGPYEQYF. The CDR3, as DNA: TGTGCCAGCAGCTTACCCTCTTTACGCCGCGGGGGGCCCTACGAGCAGTACTTC.